One and the same sample provided the 24 T cell receptor beta chains below, sequenced in a study of T-cell reconstitution after alpha-beta-depleted transplantation in children. It was with unique molecular identifiers that the TCRbeta library was prepared. TCRdb re-called the PCR reads with MiXCR, one entry per CDR3 protein. The table records about 220,000 distinct CDR3 sequences, under 20% of them present only once. The source was PBMCs, mostly from graft donor cells, collected 360 days after TCRalphabeta/CD19-depleted stem cell transplant. The source is a male patient aged 2-9 years who had a stem cell transplant for acute lymphoblastic leukemia, so the T cells may come from the graft donor.

This clonotype was detected a few times. The V call is TRBV28, the J call TRBJ1-5, with TRBD1 matching 8 bases. V lost 3 bases and J lost 0; bases outside the gene matches: 19. The CDR3 is made up of 21 amino acids. Per germline, CDR1 MDHEN and CDR2 SYDVKM. CDR3 loop: CASSFVFRTGLGRYSNQPQHF. DNA of the CDR3: TGTGCCAGCAGTTTTGTCTTTAGGACAGGGTTAGGGAGATATAGCAATCAGCCCCAGCATTTT.

The rearrangement joins TRBV12-3 or TRBV12-4 to TRBJ2-5; D may be TRBD1 (6 bases). CDR3 length equals 13 residues. V was trimmed by 6 bases and J by 4 bases, leaving 12 bases between them. The CDR3 reads CASRTGWSETQYF. The DNA for the CDR3 is TGTGCCAGCAGAACAGGGTGGTCAGAGACCCAGTACTTC.

This clonotype was detected only a few times. The chain joins TRBV10-3 to TRBJ2-5, with D tentatively TRBD2 (6 bases). V was clipped by 4 bases and J by 5 bases, with 11 bases between them. Germline values: CDR1 ENHRY, CDR2 SYGVKD. The CDR3 is made up of 13 amino acids. CDR3 nucleotide sequence: TGTGCCATCAGTGGTTCGGGGGAGGAGACCCAGTACTTC. This codes for CAISGSGEETQYF.

This clonotype has a handful of counts. The chain employs TRBV15 and TRBJ2-6; unclear D gene. This CDR3 has 15 amino acids. Trimming removed 5 bases from V and 0 bases from J, with 8 bases in between. Germline CDR1 is LNHNV and CDR2 is YYDKDF (reference sequence). The CDR3, as DNA: TGTGCCACCAGCCCACGGGTCTCTGGGGCCAACGTCCTGACTTTC. Translation: CATSPRVSGANVLTF.

This clonotype has only a few counts. The chain employs TRBV6-5 and TRBJ2-7; D gene ambiguous. CDR1 MNHEY and CDR2 SVGAGI come from the germline V gene. Trimming shortened V by 4 bases and J by 6 bases, and 7 bases separated the two germline ends. The length of the CDR3 is 11 residues. CDR3 DNA: TGTGCCAGCAGTTCTCTCACCGAGCAGTACTTC. Translated: CASSSLTEQYF.

The V gene is TRBV5-1, the J gene TRBJ2-7; TRBD1 agrees at 9 bases. In germline, CDR1 is SGHRS, CDR2 YFSETQ. The ends lost 3 bases at V and 3 bases at J; junction bases unmatched: 10. The CDR3 extends over 16 amino acids. The CDR3 DNA reads TGCGCCAGCAGCTGGAGAACCCGGGACAGGGACTACGAGCAGTACTTC. Translated: CASSWRTRDRDYEQYF.

The chain employs TRBV28 and TRBJ2-1; 9 bases line up with TRBD2. V lost 5 bases, J lost 8 bases, and 4 bases stayed unmatched. The CDR3 length is 13 residues. Germline V gene data show CDR1 as MDHEN and CDR2 as SYDVKM. The CDR3 loop is CASSLAGSHEQFF. The DNA of the CDR3 is TGTGCCAGCAGTCTAGCGGGGAGCCATGAGCAGTTCTTC.

The chain combines TRBV5-1 with TRBJ2-1; D possibly matches TRBD1 or TRBD2 (7 bases each). V was cut by 4 bases and J by 7 bases, with 18 bases left in between. This CDR3 spans 15 amino acids. Germline CDR1 SGHRS, CDR2 YFSETQ. The CDR3 spells CASSPRGGARNEQFF. CDR3 sequence (DNA): TGCGCCAGCAGCCCCAGGGGGGGGGCCAGGAATGAGCAGTTCTTC.

V gene TRBV30 combines with J gene TRBJ1-1; the D gene is possibly TRBD1 (5 bases). Trimming pared 1 base from V and 0 bases from J, leaving 6 bases between. The CDR3 runs 13 residues. Germline V CDR1 and CDR2: GTSNPN, SVGIG (reference sequence). CDR3 sequence: CAWSGQLNTEAFF. CDR3 in DNA: TGTGCCTGGAGTGGACAGCTGAACACTGAAGCTTTCTTT.

This clonotype was detected many times. This rearrangement joins TRBV12-3 or TRBV12-4 to TRBJ1-1, with TRBD1 as a possible D gene (5 bases). Trimming took 4 bases from V and 1 from J, leaving 13 bases between them. The CDR3 is 15 amino acids. Here the CDR3 reads CASSSSGRSNTEAFF. As DNA, the CDR3 is TGTGCCAGCAGTTCCTCGGGACGGTCGAACACTGAAGCTTTCTTT.

The chain has TRBV2 and TRBJ2-7; D call uncertain. V lost 1 base and J lost 2, with 6 bases in between. The germline V gene encodes CDR1 SNHLY and CDR2 FYNNEI. The CDR3 runs 13 residues. CDR3 sequence reads: CASSEGWTYEQYF. The CDR3 DNA is TGTGCCAGCAGTGAAGGTTGGACCTACGAGCAGTACTTC. Looking up the rest from reference TRBV2 and TRBJ2-7 gives the full variable domain: EPEVTQTPSHQVTQMGQEVILRCVPISNHLYFYWYRQILGQKVEFLVSFYNNEISEKSEIFDDQFSVERPDGSNFTLKIRSTKLEDSAMYFCASSEGWTYEQYFGPGTRLTVT.

This clonotype was seen a few times. The chain uses TRBV6-2 or TRBV6-3 and TRBJ2-7; D is tentatively TRBD1 or TRBD2 (5 bases each). With 4 bases removed from V and 3 bases from J, the gap between germline ends came to 13 bases. The germline V gene has CDR1 MNHEY and CDR2 SVGEGT. This CDR3 has 14 amino acids. The CDR3 region has the DNA TGTGCCAGCAGTTTTGCCGGGACGGTCTACGAGCAGTACTTC. Amino acids: CASSFAGTVYEQYF.

This clonotype was seen more than once but under ten times. The rearrangement links TRBV9 to TRBJ1-3; TRBD1 might be the D (5 bases). The V and J ends lost 0 bases and 2 bases respectively, with 6 bases between them. Germline V gene data show CDR1 as SGDLS and CDR2 as YYNGEE. The CDR3 consists of 14 residues. The CDR3 region is CASSVAGAGNTIYF. CDR3 sequence (DNA): TGTGCCAGCAGCGTAGCGGGGGCTGGAAACACCATATATTTT. The full variable domain, with the rest looked up from reference TRBV9 and TRBJ1-3, is DSGVTQTPKHLITATGQRVTLRCSPRSGDLSVYWYQQSLDQGLQFLIQYYNGEERAKGNILERFSAQQFPDLHSELNLSSLELGDSALYFCASSVAGAGNTIYFGEGSWLTVV.

This clonotype was detected a few times. The chain recombines TRBV5-1 with TRBJ2-2, with D uncertain. The CDR3 runs to 14 residues. V dropped 4 bases and J dropped 1 base, with 8 bases sitting between them. Germline CDR1 reads SGHRS; CDR2 reads YFSETQ. CDR3 coding DNA: TGCGCCAGCAGCCAGGACGGGAACACCGGGGAGCTGTTTTTT. Translated, it gives CASSQDGNTGELFF.

The CDR3 nucleotides are TGCGCCAGCAGCTCCGGTGGGTATGGCTACACCTTC. Encoded protein: CASSSGGYGYTF. The chain recombines TRBV5-1 with TRBJ1-2; no firm D call. There are 12 residues in the CDR3. V gave up 3 bases and J gave up 5 bases, with 8 bases separating them. Germline assignment: CDR1 SGHRS and CDR2 YFSETQ.

The chain is built from TRBV29-1 and TRBJ1-1; 8 nucleotides match TRBD1. Germline V gene data show CDR1 as SQVTM and CDR2 as ANQGSEA. This CDR3 spans 12 amino acids. The trim removed 6 bases at V and 5 bases at J, leaving 5 bases unmatched. DNA for the CDR3: TGCAGCGTCTACAGGGGGATGACTGAAGCTTTCTTT. As protein: CSVYRGMTEAFF.

The genes are TRBV6-1 and TRBJ2-1; weak D call: TRBD2 (6 bases). Germline-derived CDR1 and CDR2 are MNHNS and SASEGT. V lost 1 base, J lost 13 bases, and 11 bases lay in between. The CDR3 has 12 residues. The chain's CDR3 is CASSEGLVGQFF. The DNA for the CDR3 is TGTGCCAGCAGTGAAGGACTAGTGGGACAGTTCTTC.

The V and J genes are TRBV28 and TRBJ1-1, with a tentative D call TRBD1 (6 bases). Deletions cut 8 bases from V and 3 bases from J, with 16 bases between. Germline V gene sequence: CDR1 MDHEN, CDR2 SYDVKM. The CDR3 spans 14 residues. Here the CDR3 reads CASVGGGEDTEAFF. DNA for the CDR3: TGTGCCAGCGTTGGGGGGGGCGAGGACACTGAAGCTTTCTTT.

In its sample, this clonotype was seen a few times. This chain joins TRBV5-1 and TRBJ2-1, with TRBD1 as a possible D gene (6 bases). V gave up 7 bases and J gave up 3 bases, with 14 bases separating them. Germline V gives CDR1 SGHRS, CDR2 YFSETQ. This CDR3 comprises 14 residues. CDR3 sequence reads: CASHITGNYNEQFF. CDR3 in DNA: TGCGCCAGCCACATCACAGGGAACTACAATGAGCAGTTCTTC.

This clonotype was counted only a few times. The genes are TRBV5-1 and TRBJ2-7; 9 positions agree with TRBD1. Losses at the gene ends were 4 bases for V and 7 bases for J; bases not matched to a gene: 9. CDR1 and CDR2 (germline): SGHRS, YFSETQ. This CDR3 has 14 amino acids. CDR3 region: CASSLGQGMGEQYF. The CDR3 DNA sequence: TGCGCCAGCAGCCTGGGACAGGGAATGGGAGAGCAGTACTTC. The complete variable domain, with remaining parts taken from reference TRBV5-1 and TRBJ2-7, reads KAGVTQTPRYLIKTRGQQVTLSCSPISGHRSVSWYQQTPGQGLQFLFEYFSETQRNKGNFPGRFSGRQFSNSRSEMNVSTLELGDSALYLCASSLGQGMGEQYFGPGTRLTVT.

This clonotype occurred a few times. V gene TRBV11-2 combines with J gene TRBJ2-3; 10 bases map to TRBD1. The V gene end was trimmed by 3 bases and the J gene end by 1 base; junction bases not matched to a gene: 16. Germline CDR1 and CDR2: SGHAT and FQNNGV. The CDR3 extends over 20 amino acids. CDR3 amino acids: CASSFTVPGQGRWRTDTQYF. In DNA, the CDR3 is TGTGCCAGCAGCTTCACGGTCCCGGGACAGGGGAGGTGGCGCACAGATACGCAGTATTTT. The full variable domain, rest sourced from reference TRBV11-2 and TRBJ2-3, is EAGVAQSPRYKIIEKRQSVAFWCNPISGHATLYWYQQILGQGPKLLIQFQNNGVVDDSQLPKDRFSAERLKGVDSTLKIQPAKLEDSAVYLCASSFTVPGQGRWRTDTQYFGPGTRLTVL.

This clonotype was observed a few times. The chain recombines TRBV29-1 with TRBJ2-2; TRBD2 aligns across 14 bases. J was trimmed by 4 bases and V by 6 bases; bases with no gene match: 19. Germline CDR1 SQVTM, CDR2 ANQGSEA. The CDR3 extends over 20 amino acids. This CDR3 reads CSVGGRRDGTSGGVTGELFF. CDR3 DNA sequence: TGCAGCGTCGGAGGACGTAGAGATGGGACTAGCGGGGGTGTCACCGGGGAGCTGTTTTTT.

A few counts support this clonotype. The rearrangement uses TRBV5-1 and TRBJ2-5; D gene uncertain. With 4 bases removed from V and 6 bases from J, the gap between germline ends came to 16 bases. CDR3 length: 14 amino acids. CDR1 and CDR2 from the germline V gene are SGHRS and YFSETQ. The CDR3 loop reads CASSLSIREKTQYF. DNA of the CDR3: TGCGCCAGCAGCCTGTCTATTCGAGAAAAGACCCAGTACTTC.

The rearrangement uses TRBV12-3 or TRBV12-4 and TRBJ1-1, with D maybe TRBD1 (6 bases). The CDR3 spans 12 residues. V lost 7 bases and J lost 12, with 18 bases in between. The CDR3 nucleotides read TGTGCCAGCACCGAGACTCAGGGGCAGTCTTTCTTT. Translated: CASTETQGQSFF.